This T cell receptor beta chain was sequenced during a study of T cell repertoires in cytomegalovirus infection. Whole-study context: Both CMV infection and a matching HLA type were indicated by public TCR beta signatures. Study-wide results and caveats: CMV-specific TCR beta clonotypes restricted by HLA-C were the ones dominating the ex vivo response. The cumulative frequency of public TCR beta families distinguished individuals who carried CMV together with the relevant HLA.

MiXCR was run by TCRdb on the reads, yielding one entry per CDR3 protein. The sample records 40,000 to 60,000 distinct CDR3 sequences, 20% to 25% being singletons. Germline values: CDR1 SGHDT, CDR2 YYEEEE. CDR3 length equals 13 residues. Trimming at V came to 3 bases and at J to 4 bases, leaving 4 bases not matched to a gene. This clonotype was seen repeatedly, ten times or more. Its cognate antigen is unknown. J is TRBJ2-7 and V is TRBV5-6, with 7 bases fitting TRBD1. This clonotype originated in a human donor in good health (CMV status not recorded). Some clones in this sample may be carry-over from other donors' samples. Sample: CD8+ T cells from cultured PBMCs, taken from culture after CMV antigen stimulation. The CDR3 spells CASSSYRGYEQYF. The CDR3 region has the DNA TGTGCCAGCAGCTCTTACAGGGGATACGAGCAGTACTTC. Supplemented by reference TRBV5-6 and TRBJ2-7, the full variable domain reads DAGVTQSPTHLIKTRGQQVTLRCSPKSGHDTVSWYQQALGQGPQFIFQYYEEEERQRGNFPDRFSGHQFPNYSSELNVNALLLGDSALYLCASSSYRGYEQYFGPGTRLTVT.